This T cell receptor (beta chain) is from a study of T cells in Graves' hyperthyroidism and ophthalmopathy. Trimming took off 4 bases at V and 3 bases at J, with 13 bases between the two ends. CDR3 size: 14 residues. From germline, CDR1 is MDHEN and CDR2 SYDVKM. Regarding the study as a whole: In validation, the model predicted ophthalmopathy. These predictions came a median roughly 6.5 months before onset.

This clonotype was observed a few times. Its matching antigen is unknown. Researchers defined stable Graves' hyperthyroidism as no ophthalmopathy progression within 18 months. Exclusions: uncontrolled infection, other autoimmune disease, pregnancy, lactation. RNA transcripts yielded amplified TCR beta CDR3 regions. First-round RT-PCR of the TCR CDR3 relied on the HTBI primer set. TCRdb analysed the multiplex PCR reads with MiXCR anew, one entry per CDR3 protein. Of about 290,000 distinct CDR3 sequences listed, around a sixth are singletons. What was sequenced was blood. This receptor was identified in a man aged 30 to 45 with Graves' hyperthyroidism. This chain joins TRBV28 and TRBJ2-7; possible D gene TRBD2, 6 bases. DNA for the CDR3: TGTGCCAGCAGTTCCGGGGGACCTCGCTACGAGCAGTACTTC. This gives the protein CASSSGGPRYEQYF. Using reference TRBV28 and TRBJ2-7 for the parts outside the CDR3, the full variable domain is DVKVTQSSRYLVKRTGEKVFLECVQDMDHENMFWYRQDPGLGLRLIYFSYDVKMKEKGDIPEGYSVSREKKERFSLILESASTNQTSMYLCASSSGGPRYEQYFGPGTRLTVT.